The present entry profiles one T cell receptor (beta chain) with its context. The sample comes from a study of regulatory T cells in long-lasting Graves disease. Both iRepertoire HTBI primers and Arm-PCR of CDR3 regions were used to build the TCR beta libraries. MiXCR, run by TCRdb on the multiplex PCR reads, gives a single entry per CDR3 protein. The sample lists a few hundred thousand distinct CDR3 sequences; under 25% were seen once. CDR1 SGDLS and CDR2 YYNGEE come from the germline V gene. The CDR3 runs to 14 residues. Trimming left V 0 bases short and J 5 bases short, with 11 bases between. The time point was: persistent/refractory GD, antithyroid drugs over 5 years with positive TRAb. From PBMCs, RNA was extracted and then used to make the TCR library.

This specimen was peripheral blood mononuclear cells (PBMCs), taken when the disease was refractory, from a patient treated with antithyroid drugs. The chain couples TRBV9 to TRBJ1-1; D may be TRBD1 (5 bases). The clonotype originates from a female donor with Graves disease. The CDR3 sequence: CASSVAVRGTEAFF. Here the CDR3 DNA reads TGTGCCAGCAGCGTAGCGGTGAGGGGAACTGAAGCTTTCTTT. The full variable domain, in which reference TRBV9 and TRBJ1-1 provide the parts outside the CDR3, is DSGVTQTPKHLITATGQRVTLRCSPRSGDLSVYWYQQSLDQGLQFLIQYYNGEERAKGNILERFSAQQFPDLHSELNLSSLELGDSALYFCASSVAVRGTEAFFGQGTRLTVV.